This T cell receptor (beta chain) came from a study of T cell changes during pregnancy in multiple sclerosis. The CDR3 is 14 amino acids. Trimming cost V 6 bases and J 12 bases; bases outside gene matches: 17. The V gene's germline CDR1 is MDHEN and CDR2 SYDVKM. The method was immunoSEQ multiplex PCR; TCRdb's version includes in-frame clones alone and lacks a portion of them. The sample includes around 40,000 clones, roughly 89% seen only once; the top ten take 1% to 1.5%. The sequencing used CD4+ T cells from peripheral blood mononuclear cells, collected in the first trimester of pregnancy. The clonotype comes from a female donor with multiple sclerosis, enrolled in a pregnancy study. This rearrangement joins TRBV28 to TRBJ2-7; 7 nucleotides line up with TRBD2. As DNA, the CDR3 is TGTGCCAGCAGCTCCACTAGCGCCCGGGACCTCATGTACTTC. It translates to CASSSTSARDLMYF.